The 28 T cell receptor beta chains below were found in one sample sequenced in a study of shared clonotypes between healthy human individuals. The repertoire was sequenced with immunoSEQ multiplex PCR; TCRdb's copy has only in-frame clones and lacks some. The table includes roughly 700,000 clones, less than 85% detected once. Sequenced material: memory CD4+ T cells sorted from blood. Subset indicated: CD45RA-negative fraction. These receptors came from a woman aged 30 to 39 in good health.

CDR3 sequence: CASSSSGSRGTQYF. The CDR3 nucleotides read TGTGCCAGTAGTAGCTCCGGGTCTCGAGGTACGCAGTATTTT. This sequence joins TRBV19 and TRBJ2-3; D not certain. The CDR3 is 14 amino acids. CDR1 is LNHDA and CDR2 is SQIVND in the germline V gene (reference sequence). V gave up 4 bases and J gave up 8 bases, with 16 bases separating them.

In its sample, this clone was seen many times. This chain links TRBV2 with TRBJ2-7; TRBD2 agrees at 10 bases. Germline-derived CDR1 and CDR2 are SNHLY and FYNNEI. The CDR3 spans 15 residues. V was pared by 7 bases and J by 4 bases, with 10 bases of the junction left unmatched. In nucleotides, the CDR3 is TGTGCCAGCACACCGGCTAGCGGGAGAACGTACGAGCAGTACTTC. Residues: CASTPASGRTYEQYF.

The chain has TRBV28 and TRBJ1-3; no clear D gene. CDR3 length equals 13 residues. Between the trimmed V and J ends, which lost 5 bases and 1 base, there was a span of 6 bases. Per germline, CDR1 MDHEN and CDR2 SYDVKM. CDR3 in DNA: TGTGCCAGCAGTGAGGGATCTGGAAACACCATATATTTT. Translation: CASSEGSGNTIYF.

This rearrangement joins TRBV6-1 to TRBJ1-2; possibly TRBD1 for D (6 bases). Per germline, CDR1 MNHNS and CDR2 SASEGT. The ends were cut back, 5 bases at V and 4 bases at J, with 17 bases in the middle. This CDR3 is built from 15 residues. CDR3 DNA: TGTGCCAGCAGTAAACGGGACACCGACCCCTATGGCTACACCTTC. It translates to CASSKRDTDPYGYTF.

V usage is TRBV5-1 and J usage is TRBJ2-7, with TRBD2 identical over 8 bases. CDR3 length equals 16 residues. From germline, CDR1 is SGHRS and CDR2 YFSETQ. V was pared by 0 bases and J by 1 base, with 6 bases of the junction left unmatched. CDR3 sequence reads: CASSLVGGRPSYEQYF. The CDR3 nucleotides read TGCGCCAGCAGCTTGGTTGGCGGGAGGCCTTCCTACGAGCAGTACTTC.

This chain links TRBV7-9 with TRBJ1-2; maybe TRBD1 (6 bases). The CDR3 contains 14 residues. Germline loops: CDR1 SEHNR, CDR2 FQNEAQ (reference sequence). Trimming cost V 3 bases and J 2 bases, with 10 bases left between them. The CDR3 DNA sequence: TGTGCCAGCAGCTTCGGACAGATGAACTATGGCTACACCTTC. It specifies CASSFGQMNYGYTF.

The J gene is TRBJ2-7, the V gene TRBV19, with TRBD2 matching over 8 bases. Looked up from germline, CDR1 is LNHDA and CDR2 is SQIVND (reference sequence). V lost 5 bases to trimming and J lost 4 bases; unmatched junction nucleotides: 7. This CDR3 is 14 amino acids long. CDR3 sequence: CASSAPQRGYEQYF. In DNA form, the CDR3 reads TGTGCCAGTAGTGCCCCCCAGCGGGGGTACGAGCAGTACTTC. Variable domain in full (rest from reference TRBV19 and TRBJ2-7): DGGITQSPKYLFRKEGQNVTLSCEQNLNHDAMYWYRQDPGQGLRLIYYSQIVNDFQKGDIAEGYSVSREKKESFPLTVTSAQKNPTAFYLCASSAPQRGYEQYFGPGTRLTVT.

This chain joins TRBV28 and TRBJ2-3; 12 nucleotides agree with TRBD1. The germline V gene encodes CDR1 MDHEN and CDR2 SYDVKM. V shed 6 bases, J shed 5 bases, and the junction held 9 bases outside the gene matches. The CDR3 totals 16 residues. This CDR3 is CASSPGTGGAGDTQYF. DNA for the CDR3: TGTGCCAGCAGCCCTGGGACAGGGGGCGCGGGAGATACGCAGTATTTT.

The rearrangement joins TRBV21-1 to TRBJ1-5. TRBV21-1 is described as a pseudogene. The CDR3 length is 15 residues. CDR3 bases: TGTGCCAGCAGCAAAGTGGGAGGGAGACACGCGGTCCAGCATTTT. The encoded protein is CASSKVGGRHAVQHF.

This clone came up a few times. The chain is built from TRBV25-1 and TRBJ2-5; D tentatively reads TRBD1 or TRBD2 (7 bases each). There are 17 residues in the CDR3. CDR1 is MGHDK and CDR2 is SYGVNS in the germline V gene. V was trimmed by 3 bases and J by 5 bases, leaving 22 bases between them. CDR3 amino acids: CASSDPRGGGGQETQYF. In nucleotides, the CDR3 is TGTGCCAGCAGTGACCCGCGTGGGGGAGGGGGCCAGGAGACCCAGTACTTC.

The chain is built from TRBV7-8 and TRBJ1-6; maybe TRBD1 (5 bases). The length of the CDR3 is 14 residues. Trimming removed 6 bases at V and 9 bases at J, with 15 bases between. Germline CDR1 and CDR2: SGHVS and FQNEAQ. As DNA, the CDR3 is TGTGCCAGCAGGTCAAGGGGCGTAGGTTCACCCCTCCACTTT. Amino acid sequence: CASRSRGVGSPLHF. The full variable domain, rest sourced from reference TRBV7-8 and TRBJ1-6, is GAGVSQSPRYKVAKRGQDVALRCDPISGHVSLFWYQQALGQGPEFLTYFQNEAQLDKSGLPSDRFFAERPEGSVSTLKIQRTQQEDSAVYLCASRSRGVGSPLHFGNGTRLTVT.

The rearrangement joins TRBV27 to TRBJ1-1; 9 positions match TRBD1. In germline, CDR1 is MNHEY, CDR2 SMNVEV (reference sequence). Germline trimming cut 6 bases from V and 4 bases from J; bases unmatched to any gene: 9. The CDR3 contains 15 residues. The CDR3 sequence is CASRRKTGGFTEAFF. The CDR3, as DNA: TGTGCCAGCAGGCGGAAAACAGGGGGCTTCACTGAAGCTTTCTTT.

The rearrangement links TRBV28 to TRBJ2-7; D is perhaps TRBD2 (5 bases). V lost 3 bases and J lost 0, with 9 bases in between. Germline V gene sequence: CDR1 MDHEN, CDR2 SYDVKM. The CDR3 runs 14 residues. This CDR3 reads CASSFGVSSYEQYF. CDR3 in DNA: TGTGCCAGCAGTTTCGGGGTTAGCTCCTACGAGCAGTACTTC. Based on the CDR3 plus reference TRBV28 and TRBJ2-7, the full variable domain is DVKVTQSSRYLVKRTGEKVFLECVQDMDHENMFWYRQDPGLGLRLIYFSYDVKMKEKGDIPEGYSVSREKKERFSLILESASTNQTSMYLCASSFGVSSYEQYFGPGTRLTVT.

The J gene is TRBJ1-2, the V gene TRBV4-1; D uncertain. V lost 3 bases and J lost 7, with 18 bases in between. CDR1 is MGHRA and CDR2 is YSYEKL in the germline V gene. The CDR3 contains 15 residues. CDR3 amino acids: CASSHSFLLSGGYTF. The CDR3 DNA sequence: TGCGCCAGCAGCCATTCCTTTTTGCTTTCGGGTGGCTACACCTTC.

Note on this clone: Other DNA sequences in the same sample also yield this CDR3. This rearrangement joins TRBV5-1 to TRBJ2-3, with unresolved D. Deletions cut 5 bases from V and 2 bases from J, with 12 bases between. The length of the CDR3 is 14 residues. Looked up from germline, CDR1 is SGHRS and CDR2 is YFSETQ. The DNA for the CDR3 is TGCGCCAGCAGTCCGGGCACCCTCACAGATACGCAGTATTTT. It translates to CASSPGTLTDTQYF.

V gene TRBV10-3 combines with J gene TRBJ2-1; 8 nucleotides line up with TRBD2. The CDR3 covers 16 residues. Germline assignment: CDR1 ENHRY and CDR2 SYGVKD. V shed 2 bases and J 7 bases; nucleotides not matched to a gene: 10. CDR3 loop: CAISEKSGRSGNEQFF. The CDR3 bases are TGTGCCATCAGTGAGAAAAGCGGGAGATCGGGAAATGAGCAGTTCTTC.

The CDR3 loop is CASDRTGVTDTQYF. CDR3 DNA: TGCGCCAGCGACCGGACAGGGGTCACAGATACGCAGTATTTT. The chain links TRBV5-1 to TRBJ2-3; TRBD1 matches at 9 bases. This CDR3 has 14 residues. The trim removed 7 bases at V and 2 bases at J, leaving 5 bases unmatched. Germline V gene data show CDR1 as SGHRS and CDR2 as YFSETQ.

The chain employs TRBV7-9 and TRBJ2-1; 8 bases align to TRBD2. Germline CDR1 reads SEHNR; CDR2 reads FQNEAQ (reference sequence). The CDR3 is 15 amino acids. After removal of 5 bases from V and 5 bases from J, the junction contained 8 bases not matched to a gene. The CDR3 sequence is CASSPSGRHHNEQFF. CDR3 DNA: TGTGCCAGCAGCCCAAGCGGGAGACACCACAATGAGCAGTTCTTC.

V and J are TRBV10-3 and TRBJ2-3; TRBD1 aligns across 9 bases. The CDR3 is 16 amino acids. Germline trimming cut 0 bases from V and 3 bases from J; bases unmatched to any gene: 4. CDR1 is ENHRY and CDR2 is SYGVKD in the germline V gene. Here the CDR3 reads CAISESTGGGTDTQYF. CDR3 nucleotide sequence: TGTGCCATCAGTGAGTCGACAGGGGGTGGAACAGATACGCAGTATTTT.

The rearrangement links TRBV9 to TRBJ2-1; tentative D call: TRBD2 (5 bases). The CDR3 covers 16 residues. Trimming left V 3 bases short and J 6 bases short, with 19 bases between. The germline gives CDR1 SGDLS, CDR2 YYNGEE. The CDR3 DNA sequence: TGTGCCAGCAGCGCCCGATGGAGTAGCGACGCCAATGAGCAGTTCTTC. The encoded protein is CASSARWSSDANEQFF. Drawing the rest from reference TRBV9 and TRBJ2-1, the complete variable domain is DSGVTQTPKHLITATGQRVTLRCSPRSGDLSVYWYQQSLDQGLQFLIQYYNGEERAKGNILERFSAQQFPDLHSELNLSSLELGDSALYFCASSARWSSDANEQFFGPGTRLTVL.

V gene TRBV7-2 combines with J gene TRBJ2-1; D is unresolved. V lost 5 bases to trimming and J lost 5 bases, with 10 bases between them. This CDR3 spans 13 amino acids. CDR1 is SGHTA and CDR2 is FQGNSA in the germline V gene. CDR3 coding DNA: TGTGCCAGCAGCAGCTATTTTGACAATGAGCAGTTCTTC. As protein: CASSSYFDNEQFF.

V usage is TRBV12-5 and J usage is TRBJ1-1, with unresolved D. CDR1 is LGHNT and CDR2 is FRNRAP in the germline V gene. V was cut by 6 bases and J by 0 bases, with 14 bases left in between. The CDR3 is 15 amino acids. The CDR3 sequence: CASGPAGMLNTEAFF. For the CDR3, the DNA is TGTGCTAGTGGACCTGCGGGGATGCTGAACACTGAAGCTTTCTTT.

The V gene is TRBV29-1, the J gene TRBJ2-7; D perhaps matches TRBD2 (6 bases). CDR3 length equals 12 residues. Germline V gene data show CDR1 as SQVTM and CDR2 as ANQGSEA. The V gene lost 4 bases and the J gene lost 1 base, with 8 bases spanning the gap. The CDR3 DNA is TGCAGCGTTGCGGGAGAGTCCTACGAGCAGTACTTC. Protein product: CSVAGESYEQYF.

As regards this clone: The sample contains more than one DNA sequence encoding this CDR3. The rearrangement links TRBV5-1 to TRBJ2-5; 13 bases are a match to TRBD2. The length of the CDR3 is 16 residues. The ends lost 4 bases at V and 2 bases at J; junction bases unmatched: 5. Germline CDR1 is SGHRS and CDR2 is YFSETQ. CDR3 protein: CASSTGLAGIQETQYF. The DNA of the CDR3 is TGCGCCAGCAGCACGGGACTAGCGGGAATACAAGAGACCCAGTACTTC.

A remark on this clone: A much larger clonotype is one base distant, so this may be a read error. V usage is TRBV4-1 and J usage is TRBJ1-5, with 9 nucleotides matching TRBD1. Germline-derived CDR1 and CDR2 are MGHRA and YSYEKL. The CDR3 covers 13 residues. V lost 4 bases, J lost 5 bases, and 0 bases stayed unmatched. CDR3 region: CASSRTGDQPQHF. The CDR3 region has the DNA TGCGCCAGCAGCCGGACAGGGGATCAGCCCCAGCATTTT.

Concerning this clone: Other DNA sequences within the sample encode an identical CDR3. The rearrangement uses TRBV6-5 and TRBJ1-5, with 8 bases matching TRBD1. The CDR3 contains 14 residues. Germline values: CDR1 MNHEY, CDR2 SVGAGI. Trimming removed 5 bases from V and 2 bases from J; junction bases left unmatched: 2. CDR3 region: CASSGQGGNQPQHF. In nucleotides, the CDR3 is TGTGCCAGCAGTGGACAGGGAGGCAATCAGCCCCAGCATTTT.

This sequence joins TRBV6-6 and TRBJ2-3, with TRBD2 matching 9 bases. After removal of 5 bases from V and 2 bases from J, the junction contained 8 bases not matched to a gene. The length of the CDR3 is 16 residues. CDR1 MNHNY and CDR2 SVGAGI come from the germline V gene (reference sequence). Here the CDR3 reads CASSHPLAGNTDTQYF. For the CDR3, the DNA is TGTGCCAGCAGTCACCCACTAGCGGGCAACACAGATACGCAGTATTTT.

The chain has TRBV11-2 and TRBJ1-4; D remains ambiguous. The V end was cut by 3 bases, the J end by 4 bases, with 15 bases between. This CDR3 has 16 amino acids. Germline V gene data show CDR1 as SGHAT and CDR2 as FQNNGV. This chain's CDR3 is CASSLKFGGSNEKLFF. As DNA, the CDR3 is TGTGCCAGCAGCTTGAAGTTTGGCGGGAGTAATGAAAAACTGTTTTTT.